The 3 T cell receptor beta chains listed next were all sequenced from one sample in a study of cytomegalovirus exposure and HLA in healthy donors. PCR employed 60 Vbeta and 13 Jbeta primers. The protocol was immunoSEQ multiplex PCR, while the TCRdb copy is restricted to in-frame clones and leaves out a portion. The repertoire consists of roughly 150,000 clones, with roughly 73% occurring once and the leading ten covering approximately 1.6%. Sequenced sample: PBMCs. Every receptor here comes from a woman between 18 and 29 years old in good health and CMV-seronegative.

This chain uses TRBV29-1 with TRBJ1-2; 10 bases align to TRBD1. Germline lookup yields CDR1 SQVTM and CDR2 ANQGSEA. With V trimmed by 7 bases and J by 2 bases, 7 bases remained unmatched. The CDR3 loop spans 14 amino acids. As DNA, the CDR3 is TGCAGCGCCCTGGGACAGGGGAACAACTATGGCTACACCTTC. This encodes CSALGQGNNYGYTF.

The chain has TRBV7-9 and TRBJ1-3; tentatively, D is TRBD1 (6 bases). Germline V gene data show CDR1 as SEHNR and CDR2 as FQNEAQ (reference sequence). Trimming cost V 0 bases and J 0 bases, with 6 bases left between them. This CDR3 region has 15 residues. DNA of the CDR3: TGTGCCAGCAGCTTAGCACAGGGCTCTGGAAACACCATATATTTT. Residues: CASSLAQGSGNTIYF.

The chain has TRBV6-5 and TRBJ2-2, with a weak D call TRBD2 (7 bases). Trimming took off 7 bases at V and 6 bases at J, with 12 bases between the two ends. The germline V gene has CDR1 MNHEY and CDR2 SVGAGI. The CDR3 is made up of 13 amino acids. The CDR3 is CASNGGRPGELFF. The CDR3 nucleotides are TGTGCCAGCAACGGGGGGCGTCCCGGGGAGCTGTTTTTT.